Reported below is one T cell receptor beta chain. The antigen is not known. These data originate in a study of shared clonotypes between healthy human individuals. V was cut by 0 bases and J by 7 bases, with 18 bases left in between. The V gene's germline CDR1 is SGHAT and CDR2 FQNNGV. The CDR3 consists of 17 residues. The investigators split CD4+ cells into a CD45RA+ naive subset and a CD45RA-negative memory subset. Study conclusions and caveats: Sampling covered blood only; tissue repertoires likely differ. With four donors compared, around 4.7% of naive CD4 clonotypes were shared.

Genomic DNA per cell subset filled all wells of several immunoSEQ plates. Measured with immunoSEQ multiplex PCR; TCRdb has only the in-frame clones, and not every one. In the table there are around 1.4 million clones, less than 99% of which are singletons. The chain links TRBV11-2 to TRBJ1-4; D is unresolved. The source of this sequence is a man in his thirties or forties in good health. What was sequenced was naive CD4+ T cells sorted from blood. Subset denoted: CD45RA+ positively selected. The CDR3 reads CASSLEVGEDAREKLFF. In nucleotides, the CDR3 is TGTGCCAGCAGCTTAGAGGTTGGGGAGGATGCGCGTGAAAAACTGTTTTTT.